Below, 28 T cell receptor beta chains from the same sample are listed, as sequenced in a study of preoperative IRX-2 immunotherapy in early breast cancer. Sequenced by immunoSEQ multiplex PCR; TCRdb stores in-frame clones only, minus some. Among tens of thousands of clones listed, about 83% were seen once. Treatment defined: preoperative locoregional IRX-2 cytokine immunotherapy. Material: lymph node tissue, obtained before IRX-2 immunotherapy. The receptors stem from a human donor with breast cancer.

V gene TRBV12-5 combines with J gene TRBJ2-1; D tentatively fits TRBD1 or TRBD2 (5 bases each). V lost 6 bases to trimming and J lost 0 bases, with 27 bases between them. Germline V lookup: CDR1 LGHNT, CDR2 FRNRAP. This CDR3 region has 20 residues. The CDR3 DNA reads as TGTGCTAGTGGCTTTCAGCCTCTCGCTTGGGCAGGGAGCTCCTACAATGAGCAGTTCTTC. Translating gives CASGFQPLAWAGSSYNEQFF. Supplemented by reference TRBV12-5 and TRBJ2-1, the full variable domain reads DARVTQTPRHKVTEMGQEVTMRCQPILGHNTVFWYRQTMMQGLELLAYFRNRAPLDDSGMPKDRFSAEMPDATLATLKIQPSEPRDSAVYFCASGFQPLAWAGSSYNEQFFGPGTRLTVL.

The J gene is TRBJ1-5, the V gene TRBV6-8, with no clear D. V lost 6 bases, J lost 1 base, and 16 bases lay in between. Germline loops: CDR1 MNHGY, CDR2 SAAAGT. The CDR3 is 16 amino acids. The CDR3 coding sequence is TGTGCCAGCAGGCACCAGGATAGAAGGAGCAATCAGCCCCAGCATTTT. Amino acids: CASRHQDRRSNQPQHF.

The V gene is TRBV5-1, the J gene TRBJ2-1, with 10 bases aligning to TRBD2. V dropped 4 bases and J dropped 9; count of bases not matched to a gene: 13. The V gene's germline CDR1 is SGHRS and CDR2 YFSETQ. This CDR3 contains 16 residues. The CDR3 here is CASSTYQRGGKGEQFF. The CDR3 coding sequence is TGCGCCAGCAGCACCTACCAGCGGGGGGGCAAGGGTGAGCAGTTCTTC.

CDR3 loop: CASSQDLGVSASGANVLTF. As DNA, the CDR3 is TGCGCCAGCAGCCAAGATCTTGGGGTATCCGCCTCTGGGGCCAACGTCCTGACTTTC. This chain uses TRBV4-1 with TRBJ2-6; D is ambiguous. This CDR3 has 19 amino acids. The germline V gene encodes CDR1 MGHRA and CDR2 YSYEKL. V lost 0 bases and J 0 bases, leaving 15 bases between the germline ends.

The chain carries TRBV6-8 and TRBJ1-3, with a weak D call TRBD1 (6 bases). Germline lookup yields CDR1 MNHGY and CDR2 SAAAGT. CDR3 length equals 16 residues. V shed 2 bases and J shed 0 bases, with 11 bases lying between them. CDR3 in amino acids: CASSYEGGGSGNTIYF. CDR3 coding DNA: TGTGCCAGCAGTTACGAGGGGGGCGGCTCTGGAAACACCATATATTTT.

The V gene is TRBV6-8, the J gene TRBJ2-3, with D tentatively TRBD2 (5 bases). V was cut by 5 bases and J by 5 bases, with 8 bases left in between. This CDR3 is 12 amino acids long. CDR1 MNHGY and CDR2 SAAAGT come from the germline V gene. The CDR3 DNA reads TGTGCCAGCAGTCCTGGACTAGATACGCAGTATTTT. This codes for CASSPGLDTQYF.

There are a few counts of this clone. CDR3 DNA: TGTGCCAGCAGCCAAGGGTGGGGGCCCTCCTACGAGCAGTACTTC. It yields the protein CASSQGWGPSYEQYF. The rearrangement joins TRBV14 to TRBJ2-7, with D tentatively TRBD1 (6 bases). The CDR3 length is 15 residues. V was cut by 1 base and J by 0 bases, with 10 bases left in between. Germline V gene data show CDR1 as SGHDN and CDR2 as FVKESK.

This clone was counted once. The rearrangement links TRBV11-3 to TRBJ2-1; 7 nucleotides align to TRBD2. V was pared by 5 bases and J by 2 bases, with 12 bases of the junction left unmatched. Germline loops: CDR1 SGHNT, CDR2 YENEEA. The CDR3 is 17 amino acids. CDR3 in DNA: TGTGCCAGCAGCCCCCAAGCAGCTGGACTAGCCTACAATGAGCAGTTCTTC. Its protein is CASSPQAAGLAYNEQFF.

The rearrangement uses TRBV15 and TRBJ2-7; TRBD1 is a possible D gene (6 bases). Germline CDR1 LNHNV, CDR2 YYDKDF (reference sequence). The CDR3 is 15 residues long. Deletions cut 5 bases from V and 7 bases from J, with 21 bases between. The CDR3 region is CATSPTGREGWEQYF. The CDR3 nucleotides are TGTGCCACCAGCCCAACAGGGAGAGAGGGTTGGGAGCAGTACTTC.

The genes are TRBV7-8 and TRBJ1-1, with D unclear. Germline V gene sequence: CDR1 SGHVS, CDR2 FQNEAQ. The CDR3 spans 13 residues. The V end lost 5 bases, the J end lost 5 bases, and 12 bases lay between the germline ends. Here the CDR3 DNA reads TGTGCCAGCAGCCAAGATCTAGGGACTGAAGCTTTCTTT. Its protein product is CASSQDLGTEAFF.

The chain joins TRBV6-8 to TRBJ1-2; D is possibly TRBD1 (6 bases). The CDR3 extends over 15 amino acids. With 4 bases removed from V and 4 bases from J, the gap between germline ends came to 16 bases. Germline CDR1 is MNHGY and CDR2 is SAAAGT. The CDR3 DNA follows: TGTGCCAGCAGTTGGGGATACGGACAGCTCTATGGCTACACCTTC. This encodes CASSWGYGQLYGYTF.

This chain joins TRBV11-3 and TRBJ2-2, with D perhaps TRBD1 (5 bases). Between the trimmed V and J ends, which lost 5 bases and 0 bases, there was a span of 10 bases. Germline V gene data show CDR1 as SGHNT and CDR2 as YENEEA. The CDR3 totals 15 residues. The CDR3 nucleotides are TGTGCCAGCAGCCCCTACAGGTCGAACACCGGGGAGCTGTTTTTT. Residues: CASSPYRSNTGELFF.

The rearrangement joins TRBV9 to TRBJ2-1, with D tentatively TRBD2 (6 bases). CDR1 is SGDLS and CDR2 is YYNGEE in the germline V gene. The germline V and J ends were trimmed by 4 bases and 3 bases, with 11 bases remaining between them. This CDR3 has 14 residues. CDR3 nucleotides: TGTGCCAGCAGCTCCCGGGACTTCTACAATGAGCAGTTCTTC. Translated, it gives CASSSRDFYNEQFF.

The V gene is TRBV5-1, the J gene TRBJ1-1; 9 bases map to TRBD1. Germline-derived CDR1 and CDR2 are SGHRS and YFSETQ. CDR3 length: 14 amino acids. Losses at the gene ends were 3 bases for V and 4 bases for J; bases not matched to a gene: 4. CDR3 sequence: CASSWGTGTTEAFF. The CDR3 bases are TGCGCCAGCAGCTGGGGGACAGGGACCACTGAAGCTTTCTTT.

The rearrangement joins TRBV5-1 to TRBJ1-2, with TRBD1 as a possible D gene (5 bases). The CDR3 contains 15 residues. V dropped 1 base and J dropped 4 bases, with 14 bases sitting between them. The germline gives CDR1 SGHRS, CDR2 YFSETQ. The CDR3 coding sequence is TGCGCCAGCAGCTTGACCGACAGAAAGGGCTATGGCTACACCTTC. Its translation: CASSLTDRKGYGYTF. Together with reference TRBV5-1 and TRBJ1-2, the CDR3 gives the full variable domain: KAGVTQTPRYLIKTRGQQVTLSCSPISGHRSVSWYQQTPGQGLQFLFEYFSETQRNKGNFPGRFSGRQFSNSRSEMNVSTLELGDSALYLCASSLTDRKGYGYTFGSGTRLTVV.

V is TRBV11-3 and J is TRBJ1-2; 8 bases are a match to TRBD1. V trimming: 2 bases; J trimming: 4 bases; junction bases outside the gene matches: 3. The CDR3 length is 14 residues. Germline assignment: CDR1 SGHNT and CDR2 YENEEA. The CDR3 protein is CASSLQTGAYGYTF. CDR3 in DNA: TGTGCCAGCAGCTTACAGACAGGGGCCTATGGCTACACCTTC.

Regarding this clone: Within the sample, other DNA sequences also encode this same CDR3. The chain combines TRBV19 with TRBJ1-1, with no clear D. The length of the CDR3 is 13 residues. V lost 3 bases and J lost 1, with 6 bases in between. CDR1 and CDR2 (germline): LNHDA, SQIVND (reference sequence). In DNA, the CDR3 is TGTGCCAGTAGTATGGGAAGGAACACTGAAGCTTTCTTT. It yields the protein CASSMGRNTEAFF.

V is TRBV14 and J is TRBJ2-7; TRBD1 might be the D (5 bases). Germline CDR1 and CDR2: SGHDN and FVKESK. The V end was cut by 2 bases, the J end by 7 bases, with 15 bases between. This CDR3 region has 14 residues. CDR3 sequence reads: CASSQPGRVGEQYF. The CDR3 DNA reads as TGTGCCAGCAGCCAACCCGGCAGGGTAGGTGAGCAGTACTTC. The whole variable domain, filled in from reference TRBV14 and TRBJ2-7, reads EAGVTQFPSHSVIEKGQTVTLRCDPISGHDNLYWYRRVMGKEIKFLLHFVKESKQDESGMPNNRFLAERTGGTYSTLKVQPAELEDSGVYFCASSQPGRVGEQYFGPGTRLTVT.

The rearrangement joins TRBV11-3 to TRBJ2-1, with TRBD1 matching 10 bases. This CDR3 is built from 15 residues. J gave up 8 bases and V 2 bases, and 6 bases lay outside the gene matches. CDR1 is SGHNT, CDR2 YENEEA, per germline. For the CDR3, the DNA is TGTGCCAGCAGCTTACGACAGGGGGCTGGCGATGAGCAGTTCTTC. The encoded protein is CASSLRQGAGDEQFF.

This chain joins TRBV29-1 and TRBJ1-2; weak D call: TRBD1 (5 bases). Per germline, CDR1 SQVTM and CDR2 ANQGSEA. V lost 4 bases and J lost 2, with 11 bases in between. The CDR3 spans 13 residues. In DNA, the CDR3 is TGCAGCGTTGGCGCAGGGCGGAACTATGGCTACACCTTC. Translated: CSVGAGRNYGYTF.

The gene calls are TRBV7-7 and TRBJ2-1; 15 nucleotides line up with TRBD2. Germline trimming cut 5 bases from V and 8 bases from J; bases unmatched to any gene: 7. This CDR3 has 16 residues. The germline CDR1 and CDR2 sequences are SSHAT and FNYEAQ (reference sequence). The CDR3 here is CASSRGLAGGPDEQFF. CDR3 nucleotides: TGTGCCAGCAGCCGAGGACTAGCGGGGGGGCCAGATGAGCAGTTCTTC.

The V gene is TRBV1, the J gene TRBJ1-3. TRBV1 is described as a pseudogene. The CDR3 is made up of 17 amino acids. The CDR3 is CASSQGPGEISGNTIYF. In nucleotides, the CDR3 is TGCGCCAGCAGCCAAGGCCCGGGGGAAATTTCTGGAAACACCATATATTTT.

The chain carries TRBV6-8 and TRBJ1-1; 7 nucleotides line up with TRBD1. The germline V gene has CDR1 MNHGY and CDR2 SAAAGT. J was trimmed by 5 bases and V by 6 bases; bases with no gene match: 3. The CDR3 length is 12 residues. CDR3 region: CASSSGGTEAFF. CDR3 sequence (DNA): TGTGCCAGCAGCTCAGGGGGTACTGAAGCTTTCTTT.

CDR3 in amino acids: CASSLSGGTTSTDTQYF. The CDR3 DNA follows: TGTGCCAGCAGCTTAAGCGGGGGGACTACTAGCACAGATACGCAGTATTTT. The genes are TRBV11-3 and TRBJ2-3, with 9 positions matching TRBD2. Trimming at V came to 2 bases and at J to 0 bases, leaving 6 bases not matched to a gene. Germline loops: CDR1 SGHNT, CDR2 YENEEA. The CDR3 is 17 residues long. Combining the CDR3 with reference TRBV11-3 and TRBJ2-3 gives the whole variable domain EAGVVQSPRYKIIEKKQPVAFWCNPISGHNTLYWYLQNLGQGPELLIRYENEEAVDDSQLPKDRFSAERLKGVDSTLKIQPAELGDSAVYLCASSLSGGTTSTDTQYFGPGTRLTVL.

The chain couples TRBV19 to TRBJ2-3; D might be TRBD1 (7 bases). The V end lost 0 bases, the J end lost 3 bases, and 16 bases lay between the germline ends. Germline values: CDR1 LNHDA, CDR2 SQIVND (reference sequence). The CDR3 totals 17 residues. In DNA form, the CDR3 reads TGTGCCAGTAGTATAGATAAGACAGGGAGGTCGACAGATACGCAGTATTTT. This gives the protein CASSIDKTGRSTDTQYF.

The CDR3 sequence: CASSFVLAVAEQFF. In DNA form, the CDR3 reads TGTGCCAGCAGCTTCGTACTAGCGGTGGCTGAGCAGTTCTTC. This rearrangement joins TRBV7-1 to TRBJ2-1, with 8 bases identical to TRBD2. TRBV7-1 is known as an ORF, though its function is uncertain. With 4 bases clipped from V and 9 bases from J, the junction kept 8 bases outside the gene matches. CDR3 size: 14 residues.

This sequence joins TRBV12-5 and TRBJ1-4; 9 bases match TRBD1. The CDR3 length is 14 residues. CDR1 and CDR2 (germline): LGHNT, FRNRAP. Here the CDR3 reads CASTTRQGVEKLFF. The CDR3, as DNA: TGTGCCAGCACTACCCGACAGGGGGTCGAAAAACTGTTTTTT.

This clone was found a few times. V is TRBV6-8 and J is TRBJ1-2; D is perhaps TRBD1 (6 bases). V was cut by 5 bases and J by 3 bases, with 16 bases left in between. This CDR3 region has 15 residues. CDR1 and CDR2 (germline): MNHGY, SAAAGT. DNA for the CDR3: TGTGCCAGCAGTGATTATGGGGGGCGAGACTATGGCTACACCTTC. Protein: CASSDYGGRDYGYTF.